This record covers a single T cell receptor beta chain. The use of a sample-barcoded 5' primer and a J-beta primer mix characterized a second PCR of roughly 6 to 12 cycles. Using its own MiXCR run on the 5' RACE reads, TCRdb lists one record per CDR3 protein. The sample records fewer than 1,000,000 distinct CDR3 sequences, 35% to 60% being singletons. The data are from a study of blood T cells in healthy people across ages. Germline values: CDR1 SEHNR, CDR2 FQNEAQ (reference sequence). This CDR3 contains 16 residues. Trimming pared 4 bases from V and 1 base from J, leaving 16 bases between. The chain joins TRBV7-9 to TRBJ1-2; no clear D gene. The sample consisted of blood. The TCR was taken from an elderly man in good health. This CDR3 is CASSSPGPALNYGYTF. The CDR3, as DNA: TGTGCCAGCAGCTCTCCCGGACCCGCCCTTAACTATGGCTACACCTTC.